The 9 T cell receptor beta chains presented below share a single source sample, sequenced in a study of T cells in narcolepsy. The table came from immunoSEQ multiplex PCR; TCRdb's copy has only in-frame clones and leaves some out. The repertoire holds over 40,000 clones, with around 88% as singletons. Specimen: CD45RA- memory CD4+ T cells from PBMCs. Receptors were obtained from a human donor with narcolepsy.

V gene TRBV29-1 combines with J gene TRBJ2-1; D call uncertain. Germline assignment: CDR1 SQVTM and CDR2 ANQGSEA. Trimming stripped 4 bases from V and 6 bases from J, with 10 bases between. The CDR3 sequence is 12 residues long. The CDR3 bases are TGCAGCGTTGTGTTCGGGTCCAATGAGCAGTTCTTC. Encoded protein: CSVVFGSNEQFF.

The chain links TRBV19 to TRBJ2-1, with 12 bases matching TRBD2. The CDR3 length is 15 residues. The ends lost 4 bases at V and 8 bases at J; junction bases unmatched: 6. CDR1 and CDR2 from the germline V gene are LNHDA and SQIVND (reference sequence). The CDR3 here is CASSSGLAGIHEQFF. The CDR3 DNA is TGTGCCAGTAGTAGCGGACTAGCGGGAATTCATGAGCAGTTCTTC.

This clone came up once. The chain combines TRBV2 with TRBJ1-1, with D possibly TRBD1 on 6 matching bases. The CDR3 has 13 residues. Germline V gives CDR1 SNHLY, CDR2 FYNNEI. With 7 bases removed from V and 11 bases from J, the gap between germline ends came to 20 bases. The CDR3 DNA is TGTGCCAGCATGGGGGCAGTTGCCACCCCGGCTTTCTTT. Amino acid sequence: CASMGAVATPAFF.

V gene TRBV19 combines with J gene TRBJ2-5, with D possibly TRBD2 on 6 matching bases. This CDR3 spans 16 amino acids. Germline lookup yields CDR1 LNHDA and CDR2 SQIVND (reference sequence). The germline V and J ends were trimmed by 5 bases and 7 bases, with 23 bases remaining between them. CDR3 residues: CASSSAGRAAGGTQYF. The CDR3 region has the DNA TGTGCCAGTAGTTCCGCGGGACGCGCGGCAGGAGGGACCCAGTACTTC.

The V and J genes are TRBV4-3 and TRBJ1-4; 10 bases line up with TRBD1. V was clipped by 0 bases and J by 6 bases; unmatched bases: 4. This CDR3 contains 16 residues. Germline V gives CDR1 LGHNA, CDR2 YSLEER. CDR3 in amino acids: CASSQESGTGDEKLFF. In nucleotides, the CDR3 is TGCGCCAGCAGCCAAGAGTCCGGGACAGGGGATGAAAAACTGTTTTTT.

This chain connects TRBV18 to TRBJ1-1; 11 bases agree with TRBD1. The J segment lost 0 bases and the V segment lost 4 bases, leaving 1 base of the junction unmatched. CDR3 length equals 15 residues. Germline lookup yields CDR1 KGHSH and CDR2 LQKENI. CDR3 loop: CASSRDRGVNTEAFF. The CDR3 DNA follows: TGTGCCAGCTCACGGGACAGGGGGGTGAACACTGAAGCTTTCTTT. Full variable domain (outside the CDR3, taken from reference TRBV18 and TRBJ1-1): NAGVMQNPRHLVRRRGQEARLRCSPMKGHSHVYWYRQLPEEGLKFMVYLQKENIIDESGMPKERFSAEFPKEGPSILRIQQVVRGDSAAYFCASSRDRGVNTEAFFGQGTRLTVV.

The chain is built from TRBV2 and TRBJ2-5; D unclear. Trimming removed 0 bases from V and 5 bases from J, with 4 bases in between. The CDR3 consists of 12 residues. Per germline, CDR1 SNHLY and CDR2 FYNNEI. The DNA of the CDR3 is TGTGCCAGCAGTGAAGCATCGGAGACCCAGTACTTC. Amino acids: CASSEASETQYF.

The chain employs TRBV7-2 and TRBJ1-2, with D perhaps TRBD1 (5 bases). CDR1 is SGHTA, CDR2 FQGNSA, per germline. This CDR3 has 14 amino acids. Deletions cut 5 bases from V and 1 base from J, with 11 bases between. Here the CDR3 DNA reads TGTGCCAGCAGCCGCCCACAGGATAACTATGGCTACACCTTC. Translated: CASSRPQDNYGYTF. The full variable domain, completed using reference TRBV7-2 and TRBJ1-2, is GAGVSQSPSNKVTEKGKDVELRCDPISGHTALYWYRQSLGQGLEFLIYFQGNSAPDKSGLPSDRFSAERTGGSVSTLTIQRTQQEDSAVYLCASSRPQDNYGYTFGSGTRLTVV.

The table lists this clone with a count of one. The V and J genes are TRBV28 and TRBJ1-1; TRBD1 might be the D (6 bases). The CDR3 contains 14 residues. V gave up 7 bases and J gave up 7 bases, with 19 bases separating them. Germline values: CDR1 MDHEN, CDR2 SYDVKM. The CDR3 coding sequence is TGTGCCAGCATCTCAGCGCAAGGGGGATTTGAAGCTTTCTTT. This sequence encodes CASISAQGGFEAFF.